This T cell receptor beta chain appears in the sequencing data of a study of blood T cell repertoires in COVID-19. Grouping used clinical history reported by participants in a survey and questionnaire. The V gene end was trimmed by 1 base and the J gene end by 2 bases; junction bases not matched to a gene: 6. Looked up from germline, CDR1 is SGHTA and CDR2 is FQGTGA. The CDR3 is 18 residues long. Sequencing was performed with immunoSEQ multiplex PCR; in TCRdb, only in-frame clones are kept and a portion is missing. This sample carries approximately 450,000 clones, approximately 90% of them seen once, and the ten largest clones take under 2%.

The chain employs TRBV7-3 and TRBJ2-3, with 13 bases identical to TRBD2. The sequence was obtained from a woman between 18 and 29 years old with acute COVID-19. Sequencing was performed on PBMCs or T cells enriched from blood (not recorded which). The CDR3 sequence is CASSLSSGLAGVTDTQYF. Here the CDR3 DNA reads TGTGCCAGCAGCTTAAGTTCCGGACTAGCGGGGGTCACAGATACGCAGTATTTT.